The source of this T cell receptor beta chain is a study of neurological immune-mediated disorders. This clonotype has at least ten counts. Its matching antigen is unknown. The cDNA was produced through 5'RACE with 10-nucleotide random UMIs. In every sequencing run, more than 170 million TCR-beta sequences were generated from 15-18 subjects. One entry per CDR3 protein results from TCRdb running MiXCR on the 5' RACE reads. Of about 55,000 distinct CDR3 sequences detected, about 3.5% appear once; the ten largest clones hold less than 2%. Study-wide results and caveats: The multiple sclerosis repertoire cluster lacked an association with any feature, whether clinical or MRI.

The unsorted libraries were generated from a total of 2 million PBMCs, which had been stored in RNAlater at -80 C. Sequencing was performed on PBMCs. The source of this sequence is a man younger than 40 with multiple sclerosis.

This CDR3 reads CASSLIRPSGGASDTQYF. CDR3 coding DNA: TGTGCCAGCAGCCTTATTAGGCCTAGCGGAGGGGCCTCAGATACGCAGTATTTT. The chain recombines TRBV3-1 with TRBJ2-3; 7 bases are a match to TRBD2. Looked up from germline, CDR1 is LGHDT and CDR2 is YNNKEL (reference sequence). J was trimmed by 4 bases and V by 4 bases; bases with no gene match: 17. The CDR3 contains 18 residues.